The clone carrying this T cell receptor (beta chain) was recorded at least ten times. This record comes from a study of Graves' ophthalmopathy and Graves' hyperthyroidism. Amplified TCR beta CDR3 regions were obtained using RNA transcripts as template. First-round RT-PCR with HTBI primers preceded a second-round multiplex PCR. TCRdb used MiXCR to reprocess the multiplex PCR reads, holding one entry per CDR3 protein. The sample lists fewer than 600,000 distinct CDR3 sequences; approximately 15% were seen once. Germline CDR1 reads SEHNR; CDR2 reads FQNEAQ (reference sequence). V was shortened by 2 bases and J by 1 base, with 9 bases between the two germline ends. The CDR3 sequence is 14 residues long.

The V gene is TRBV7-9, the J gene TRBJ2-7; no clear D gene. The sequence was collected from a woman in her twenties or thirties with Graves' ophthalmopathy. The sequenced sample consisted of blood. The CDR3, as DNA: TGTGCCAGCAGCTTAAATTGGCAGTCCTACGAGCAGTACTTC. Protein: CASSLNWQSYEQYF.